This T cell receptor (beta chain) originates from a study of shared clonotypes between healthy human individuals. The study's findings and limits: Clonotypes that were shared across a few donors made up around 5.5% of naive CD4 clonotypes. Sampling covered nothing but blood. Tissue TCR repertoires likely differ from those found in blood.

It was CD45RO-negative cells, positively selected for CCR7, that made up naive CD8 cells, with terminally differentiated effector memory CD45RA+ cells excluded. A remark on this clone: The antigen is not known.

The protocol was immunoSEQ multiplex PCR, while the TCRdb copy is restricted to in-frame clones and leaves out a portion. This table holds some 2 million clones, less than 95% found once. This receptor was identified in a man between 18 and 29 years old in good health. Material: naive CD8+ T cells sorted from blood.

CDR3 in amino acids: CATSRDDNTGELFF. CDR3 bases: TGTGCCACCAGCAGAGATGACAACACCGGGGAGCTGTTTTTT. V gene TRBV15 combines with J gene TRBJ2-2; D not resolved. Trimming pared 0 bases from V and 2 bases from J, leaving 4 bases between. The germline V gene has CDR1 LNHNV and CDR2 YYDKDF (reference sequence). The CDR3 runs to 14 residues. The full variable domain, completed using reference TRBV15 and TRBJ2-2, is DAMVIQNPRYQVTQFGKPVTLSCSQTLNHNVMYWYQQKSSQAPKLLFHYYDKDFNNEADTPDNFQSRRPNTSFCFLDIRSPGLGDTAMYLCATSRDDNTGELFFGEGSRLTVL.